A selection of T cell receptor beta chains follows, all from one sample in a study of cytomegalovirus exposure and HLA in healthy donors. The repertoire was sequenced with immunoSEQ multiplex PCR; TCRdb's copy has only in-frame clones and lacks some. In the table there are 150,000 to 200,000 clones, more than 80% of which are singletons. Sample: PBMCs. Every receptor here comes from a male donor in good health and CMV-seronegative. Both conserved end residues are part of each CDR3. D genes are given only for firm matches. Rows give clone size only sometimes, using once, few, many, or a class for an expanded clone.

>TRBJ1-2|TRBV4-2|TRBD1|NA
TGTGCCAGCAGCCCGGGACAGGGCGAGAGCTATGGCTACACCTTC
CASSPGQGESYGYTF
>TRBJ2-3|TRBV18|NA|NA
TGTGCCAGCTCCCCATCTATAACTAGCACAGATACGCAGTATTTT
CASSPSITSTDTQYF
>TRBJ1-5|TRBV27|NA|NA
TGTGCCAGCAGTTTTTACGGGGGAGGGCCCCAGCATTTT
CASSFYGGGPQHF
>TRBJ2-7|TRBV5-1|NA|NA
TGCGCCAGCAGCAGACCTACAGACTCCTACGAGCAGTACTTC
CASSRPTDSYEQYF
>TRBJ2-7|TRBV18|NA|NA
TGTGCCAGCTCACCACCGACGCGGGAAAAGCTCTACGAGCAGTACTTC
CASSPPTREKLYEQYF
>TRBJ1-1|TRBV29-1|NA|NA
TGCAGCGTTGAAGAGGCAGGGGCTGAAGCTTTCTTT
CSVEEAGAEAFF
>TRBJ1-6|TRBV6-5|NA|NA
TGTGCCAGCAGTGTCCAGGGGAATTCACCCCTCCACTTT
CASSVQGNSPLHF
>TRBJ2-7|TRBV7-9|TRBD1|NA
TGTGCCAGCAGAGAACAGGGGATTTACGAGCAGTACTTC
CASREQGIYEQYF
>TRBJ2-7|TRBV28|TRBD2|NA
TGTGCCAGCAGTTTACCACTAGCGGGAGCCTCCTACGAGCAGTACTTC
CASSLPLAGASYEQYF
>TRBJ2-7|TRBV28|TRBD1|once
TGTGCCAGCAGTGTGGGACAGAGGTACTACGAGCAGTACTTC
CASSVGQRYYEQYF
>TRBJ1-3|TRBV2|TRBD1|NA
TGTGCCAGCAGCTACAGGGGTACTGGAAACACCATATATTTT
CASSYRGTGNTIYF
>TRBJ2-2|TRBV9|NA|NA
TGTGCCAGCAGCCCTCAGGGTTACACCGGGGAGCTGTTTTTT
CASSPQGYTGELFF
>TRBJ1-1|TRBV6-1|NA|NA
TGTGCCAGCAGTGGGATCCCAGCCCCAGGGCGCACTGAAGCTTTCTTT
CASSGIPAPGRTEAFF
>TRBJ2-3|TRBV2|NA|NA
TGTGCCAGCAGAGCACCCGGGACAAGCACAGATACGCAGTATTTT
CASRAPGTSTDTQYF
>TRBJ2-3|TRBV7-2|NA|NA
TGTGCCAGCAGCGCACTAGGGCTTGATACGCAGTATTTT
CASSALGLDTQYF
>TRBJ2-7|TRBV18|TRBD1|NA
TGTGCCAGCTCACCACCGCGACAGGGGTACTACGAGCAGTACTTC
CASSPPRQGYYEQYF
>TRBJ1-1|TRBV15|NA|NA
TGTGCCACCAGCAGAGGGACCTCAGGGGACACTGAAGCTTTCTTT
CATSRGTSGDTEAFF
>TRBJ2-3|TRBV2|NA|NA
TGTGCCAGCATACAGACTAGTATGCCAACAGATACGCAGTATTTT
CASIQTSMPTDTQYF
>TRBJ1-1|TRBV5-6|NA|NA
TGTGCCAGCAGCTCCCCGGGAGCGGACACTGAAGCTTTCTTT
CASSSPGADTEAFF
>TRBJ2-5|TRBV27|NA|NA
TGTGCCAGCAGTCCGCTCCAGGGGACCCAGTACTTC
CASSPLQGTQYF
>TRBJ2-7|TRBV25-1|NA|NA
TGTGCCAGCAGTGAACCGAGCGACAGCTACGAGCAGTACTTC
CASSEPSDSYEQYF
>TRBJ2-3|TRBV29-1|TRBD2|NA
TGCAGCGTTGACGGGGCGGGAGGGTTCAGGGCAGATACGCAGTATTTT
CSVDGAGGFRADTQYF
>TRBJ1-2|TRBV6-6|TRBD1|NA
TGTGCCAGCAGTTATACGACAGGGGACGGCTACACCTTC
CASSYTTGDGYTF
>TRBJ1-1|TRBV19|NA|few
TGTGCCAGTAGTATACCAGGGATCACTGAAGCTTTCTTT
CASSIPGITEAFF
>TRBJ1-5|TRBV2|NA|NA
TGTGCCAGCACTGAGGACTTTGGCAATCAGCCCCAGCATTTT
CASTEDFGNQPQHF
>TRBJ2-1|TRBV7-3|TRBD1|NA
TGTGCCAGCAGTTCGACAGGGGCCCTGGAGCAGTTCTTC
CASSSTGALEQFF
>TRBJ2-3|TRBV13|TRBD2|NA
TGTGCCAGCAGCGATGCGGGGGGGCCCCCAGATACGCAGTATTTT
CASSDAGGPPDTQYF